This T cell receptor (beta chain) was profiled in a study of cytomegalovirus exposure and HLA in healthy donors (TCRdb year 2017). About the study as a whole: According to an earlier analysis of 450 to 650 of the donors, some 180 million T cells yielded 117 million unique TCR beta sequences and approximately 300 Gb of sequence data. To predict cytomegalovirus infection status, the study combined high-throughput TCR immunosequencing, statistical association of individual TCRs with disease status, and machine learning. Rather than using new phenotypic data, the later analysis identified candidate immune exposures from TCR beta sequences and from how often those sequences occurred across donors. The aim of the study was to test whether cataloging public T cell receptors could identify signatures of past pathogen exposure. To study patterns of TCR occurrence, a later analysis re-analyzed previously published TCR beta repertoires from more than 550 donors and added high-resolution HLA genotyping. Every repertoire in the discovery cohort had been generated on one and the same sequencing platform. To decide whether each TCR beta V gene segment behaved as functional or pseudogenic, an earlier analysis of some 580 of the donors relied on high-throughput TCR beta sequencing. Among roughly 400 genotyped donors of the cohort, an average of roughly 240,000 unique TCR beta nucleotide sequences were sequenced per donor, roughly 20% of them non-productive. Approximately 310 gigabases of sequencing data and approximately 85 million unique TCR sequences were included in an early release covering about 620 HLA-typed donors. Class I and class II HLA loci were covered by the typing at four-digit resolution. Alongside the repertoire data, information on donor age, sex, ethnicity and CMV serostatus was compiled. Typing coverage varied by locus: 629-630 donors for A, B, C, DRB1 and DQB1; roughly 510 for DQA1; about 600 for DPA1; around 490 for DPB1. The study used immunosequencing to profile the T cell repertoires of approximately 630 subjects and linked those repertoires to cytomegalovirus serostatus. Roughly five DR-DQ haplotypes were handled as single units for association and clustering because linkage in the cohort was strong. Besides the first cohort of roughly 640 subjects, a separate validation cohort made up of 90 to 150 different subjects was used. A later genetic analysis used genome-wide SNP genotypes for about 60% of the roughly 700 donors, treating that subset as a discovery cohort. The genetic ancestry cluster associated with self-reported Caucasian donors included about 81% of the 398 genotyped donors. The paper's findings and limits, for the study overall: According to a later genetic analysis, donors in an Asian-associated ancestry cluster had fewer N-insertions in productive TCRs than the approximately 630-donor mean. A group of highly shared sequence variants was considered likely to be a technical artifact of the sequencing pipeline. Most CMV-associated TCR beta chains appeared to be HLA-restricted in a later analysis, and the HLA associations seemed to be driven largely by CMV exposure. Assigning TCR associations to individual alleles was difficult when HLA alleles, especially DR and DQ, strongly co-occurred. A later analysis reported that several top co-occurrence clusters appeared linked to parvovirus B19, influenza, CMV and Epstein-Barr virus. Because HLA typing was missing for some donors at each locus, association tests included only the typed subset. The 87-base-pair reads could not distinguish some IMGT-functional V segments, including TRBV6-2 and TRBV6-3, so those segments were excluded. In a later analysis, TCR association rates were found to vary across HLA loci, with the most associated TCRs seen for DRB1 alleles and the fewest for HLA-C alleles. At a false discovery rate of 0.05, a later analysis linked around 15,000 TCR beta sequences to specific HLA alleles. In an earlier analysis of about 600 of the donors, most TCR beta V segments appeared in productive rearrangements about 90% or about 30% of the time, broadly matching IMGT annotations. Sequencing depth was assumed to be roughly uniform across donors in the presence/absence analyses, though that assumption may not hold. A further reported finding was that TCR beta sequences accurately predicted the HLA-A and HLA-B alleles for most subjects in the first cohort. An association between a missense DCLRE1C variant and V-gene and J-gene trimming of TCR beta chains was found in a later genetic analysis and replicated in an independent cohort. Only TCR beta chains were sequenced in this cohort, and the absence of alpha or paired-chain data limited detectable features. Seventeen rarely observed V segments, including chromosome 9 orphons, were excluded from the earlier analysis of several hundred of the donors because counts were too low. In vitro tests confirmed that three of the cytomegalovirus-associated TCR beta chains recognize cytomegalovirus antigens. Cytomegalovirus status was reported to be diagnosed by the classifier with high specificity and sensitivity in both the original and validation cohorts. Most TCR sequences were observed very rarely across donors, whereas some public TCRs were present in many individuals. Linkage disequilibrium might explain the correlated functional status among segregating V segments, but an unknown experimental factor could not be excluded. The only immune exposure information available for the cohort was CMV serostatus. The authors suggested that the approach could potentially be extended to other disease states and immunological phenotypes. A total of fewer than 200 TCR beta chains were listed by the study as associated with cytomegalovirus. In a later analysis, HLA-associated TCR beta chains showed more clonal expansion and lower generation probabilities than non-associated chains that were equally common.

Preparation of the library involved the immunoSEQ multiplex PCR assay. For the multiplex PCR, a mixture combining 60 forward primers for TCR Vbeta segments and 13 reverse primers for TCR Jbeta segments was used. Amplification of the CDR3 region of rearranged TCR beta genes was performed with a multiplex PCR assay on genomic DNA. Amplified TCR beta libraries were sequenced as 87-base-pair reads on the Illumina HiSeq System. In the original analysis: In a later analysis, tens of millions of unique TCR beta chains were counted across the roughly 700 repertoires, and around 10 million of these chains were shared by at least two donors. A nearest-neighbor algorithm error-corrected the raw reads and collapsed the reads into unique sequences, merging closely related sequences to remove PCR and sequencing errors. Alignment of CDR3 sequences to IMGT reference sequences was used to assign V, D and J gene segments. Each retained sequence needed at least a six-nucleotide match to both a V gene segment and a J gene segment. A rearrangement was called productive if the CDR3 had no stop codons and remained in frame with V and J, and every other rearrangement was called non-productive. CDR3 was defined by IMGT convention, running from the second conserved V-encoded cysteine to the conserved J-encoded phenylalanine. Sequences without an unambiguous match to a single V gene segment were excluded from the earlier analysis of 587 of the donors. In an earlier analysis of around 600 of the donors, V segments were called functional above 56.7% productive rearrangements and were called segregating when the between-donor standard deviation exceeded 5%. A statistical classification framework was built for diagnosing cytomegalovirus status from the catalog of TCR beta chain sequences. A later analysis assigned V and J genes by comparing TCR nucleotide sequences with IMGT/GENE-DB human TR gene sequences. In a later analysis, CDR3 sequences and most-parsimonious VDJ recombination scenarios were assigned using the TCRdist pipeline. In a later analysis, every TCR beta chain was defined by the combination of its CDR3 amino acid sequence and its V-gene family, and reads without a unique V-gene family were dropped. To address suspected cross-contamination and a sequencing artifact, a later analysis removed under 600 highly shared, low-generation-probability nucleotide sequences. In a later analysis, a clonal expansion index for each public chain was calculated from normalized within-repertoire ranks of inferred template counts. In a later analysis, generation probabilities were computed with a VDJ recombination model fitted to out-of-frame rearrangements, and the resulting probabilities were checked against IGoR. In a later analysis, TCR-TCR, TCR-HLA and TCR-CMV co-occurrence was scored with hypergeometric tests, and a repertoire-size bias correction was applied to TCR pairs. To estimate false discovery rates, a later analysis permuted the HLA or CMV assignments 20 times. A later analysis grouped co-occurring TCRs with DBSCAN, adding TCRdist sequence similarity when clustering within HLA-allele-positive subsets. For co-occurrence clustering, repertoires with fewer than 30,000 or more than 120,000 public chains were excluded, along with a handful of repertoires with anomalous nucleotide sharing. TCRdb holds this immuneACCESS table with in-frame rearrangements only. Some clones are missing; in checked studies, unresolved V genes explain under half, and the rest has no known cause. From that table come the V and J calls and clone size; the DNA was used to work out D and trimming. This sample gives tens of thousands of clones in total; approximately 60% of them show up just once. The ten largest clones add up to around 5.5% of the sample.

In total, about 650 healthy bone marrow donors made up the cohort. Cohort members were all nominally healthy when sampled, although unrecorded immune exposures were likely present. The donor was CMV seropositive and was included in the group of some 290 seropositive cohort members. Each donor provided a peripheral blood sample, and peripheral blood mononuclear cells were used for TCR beta sequencing. Genomic DNA extraction from the blood cell samples was performed with the Qiagen DNeasy Blood Extraction Kit. As to this clone: No antigen is known for it. Per-nucleotide qualities are absent, and no much larger clonotype sits a single base away.

Taken from cysteine to phenylalanine, the CDR3 has 16 residues. Kept here is only the CDR3 DNA, which spans 48 bases and is read in frame from base 1. V gives up 5 bases and J gives up 0 bases, and the segment between their germline ends measures 14 bases. The CDR1 and CDR2 encoded by the germline V gene are SGHTA and FQGNSA. The material sequenced was PBMCs. The clonotype comes from a woman in her twenties or thirties in good health and CMV-seropositive. The chain couples TRBV7-2 to TRBJ2-1; the D segment could be TRBD2, given 6 matching bases. The DNA reads TGTGCCAGCAGCATCCGCTCAGCGGGCTCCTACAATGAGCAGTTCTTC. Its product reads: CASSIRSAGSYNEQFF.